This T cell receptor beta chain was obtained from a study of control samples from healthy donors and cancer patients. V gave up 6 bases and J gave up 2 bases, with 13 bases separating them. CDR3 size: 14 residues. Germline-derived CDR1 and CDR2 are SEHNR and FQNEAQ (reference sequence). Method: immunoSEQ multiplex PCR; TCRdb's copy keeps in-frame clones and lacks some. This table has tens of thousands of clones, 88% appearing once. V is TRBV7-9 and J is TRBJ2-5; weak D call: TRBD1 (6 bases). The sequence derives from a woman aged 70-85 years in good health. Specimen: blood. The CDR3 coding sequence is TGTGCCAGCAGTTTCGGACAGAAACAAGAGACCCAGTACTTC. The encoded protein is CASSFGQKQETQYF.